This T cell receptor beta chain was obtained from a study of blood T cell repertoires in COVID-19. Study at large: Sites in the United States, Italy and Spain provided acute and convalescent COVID-19 samples. The analysed material was cDNA or gDNA that came from T cells, B-cell-depleted T cells, or PBMCs.

This CDR3 has 17 residues. V was cut by 4 bases and J by 3 bases, with 19 bases left in between. Germline CDR1 reads SNHLY; CDR2 reads FYNNEI. As processed by the authors: It was from reference gene primer amplification that nucleated cell counts were estimated. Measured with immunoSEQ multiplex PCR; TCRdb has only the in-frame clones, and not every one. V and J calls and clone size are those listed in that table; D and trimming were worked out from the DNA. The sample yields fewer than 200,000 clones, about three quarters seen once. This TCR was sampled from a woman in her sixties or seventies with acute or convalescent COVID-19. The rearrangement joins TRBV2 to TRBJ1-5, with D possibly TRBD1 on 6 matching bases. Sample: peripheral blood. For the CDR3, the DNA is TGTGCCAGCAGTGTTCAGGGGCGCCGCCACTTCAATCAGCCCCAGCATTTT. Amino acids: CASSVQGRRHFNQPQHF. Full variable domain (missing parts from reference TRBV2 and TRBJ1-5): EPEVTQTPSHQVTQMGQEVILRCVPISNHLYFYWYRQILGQKVEFLVSFYNNEISEKSEIFDDQFSVERPDGSNFTLKIRSTKLEDSAMYFCASSVQGRRHFNQPQHFGDGTRLSIL.